The 28 T cell receptor beta chains below come from one sample, sequenced in a study of shared clonotypes between healthy human individuals. The data were produced by immunoSEQ multiplex PCR, yet TCRdb's version contains in-frame clones alone and is incomplete. Of about 1,500,000 clones listed, around 97% are singletons. The sample was naive CD4+ T cells sorted from blood. Documented subset: CD45RA+ positively selected. The receptor source for this set is a man under 40 in good health.

Only one count was recorded for this clone. The chain recombines TRBV6-5 with TRBJ1-4; D gene unclear. V was trimmed by 3 bases and J by 8 bases, leaving 10 bases between them. The CDR3 is 13 residues long. Per the germline V gene, CDR1 is MNHEY and CDR2 is SVGAGI. The CDR3 DNA is TGTGCCAGCAGTTATAAGGTGGGGGAAAAACTGTTTTTT. Residues: CASSYKVGEKLFF.

The chain couples TRBV6-5 to TRBJ1-2, with D maybe TRBD1 (6 bases). Germline CDR1 MNHEY, CDR2 SVGAGI. V lost 6 bases, J lost 5 bases, and 16 bases lay in between. The CDR3 has 14 residues. The CDR3 nucleotides read TGTGCCAGCAGCGCTTCTTTTAGGGGGTATGGCTACACCTTC. Protein product: CASSASFRGYGYTF.

V and J are TRBV10-1 and TRBJ2-3; the D call may be TRBD1 or TRBD2 (5 bases each). CDR3 size: 15 residues. Trimming stripped 0 bases from V and 4 bases from J, with 11 bases between. The V gene's germline CDR1 is WNHNN and CDR2 SYGVQD (reference sequence). The CDR3 region is CASSESGVGADTQYF. The CDR3 coding sequence is TGCGCCAGCAGTGAGTCGGGGGTCGGGGCAGATACGCAGTATTTT.

The V and J genes are TRBV5-1 and TRBJ1-4, with 8 bases fitting TRBD1. The CDR3 is 16 amino acids. The J segment lost 8 bases and the V segment lost 4 bases, leaving 13 bases of the junction unmatched. Germline V gives CDR1 SGHRS, CDR2 YFSETQ. In nucleotides, the CDR3 is TGCGCCAGCAGCCTCCCACTGCGGACAGGGAGCGAAAAACTGTTTTTT. It specifies CASSLPLRTGSEKLFF. The complete variable domain, with remaining parts taken from reference TRBV5-1 and TRBJ1-4, reads KAGVTQTPRYLIKTRGQQVTLSCSPISGHRSVSWYQQTPGQGLQFLFEYFSETQRNKGNFPGRFSGRQFSNSRSEMNVSTLELGDSALYLCASSLPLRTGSEKLFFGSGTQLSVL.

V gene TRBV7-8 combines with J gene TRBJ1-3; the D is unclear. V was shortened by 3 bases and J by 0 bases, with 15 bases between the two germline ends. The CDR3 has 17 residues. CDR1 and CDR2 (germline): SGHVS, FQNEAQ. Written as DNA, the CDR3 is TGTGCCAGCAGCTTCGGCAGTGGAATTAACTCTGGAAACACCATATATTTT. Protein: CASSFGSGINSGNTIYF.

Comments on this clone: This CDR3 is also generated by other DNA sequences in the sample. V and J are TRBV30 and TRBJ1-5; D is ambiguous. Looked up from germline, CDR1 is GTSNPN and CDR2 is SVGIG (reference sequence). This CDR3 has 14 residues. The V end was cut by 1 base, the J end by 0 bases, with 7 bases between. The chain's CDR3 is CAWSGSYSNQPQHF. DNA for the CDR3: TGTGCCTGGAGTGGATCGTATAGCAATCAGCCCCAGCATTTT.

This chain uses TRBV7-2 with TRBJ1-1, with a weak D call TRBD1 (5 bases). V was shortened by 5 bases and J by 1 base, with 11 bases between the two germline ends. This CDR3 is built from 14 residues. Germline CDR1 SGHTA, CDR2 FQGNSA. The CDR3 loop reads CASSIRAGNTEAFF. DNA of the CDR3: TGTGCCAGCAGCATCAGGGCAGGGAACACTGAAGCTTTCTTT.

The chain couples TRBV19 to TRBJ2-3, with D possibly TRBD1 on 6 matching bases. V shed 11 bases and J shed 0 bases, with 18 bases lying between them. This CDR3 region has 15 residues. Germline CDR1 is LNHDA and CDR2 is SQIVND (reference sequence). The CDR3 is CAGNRDTWSTDTQYF. CDR3 coding DNA: TGTGCCGGGAACCGGGACACCTGGAGCACAGATACGCAGTATTTT.

J is TRBJ2-3 and V is TRBV5-1; D is ambiguous. Germline assignment: CDR1 SGHRS and CDR2 YFSETQ. CDR3 size: 14 residues. V lost 3 bases to trimming and J lost 2 bases, with 10 bases between them. This chain's CDR3 is CASSSQSATDTQYF. CDR3 nucleotides: TGCGCCAGCAGCTCCCAGAGTGCCACAGATACGCAGTATTTT.

This sequence joins TRBV28 and TRBJ2-3; 7 bases are shared with TRBD1. This CDR3 has 17 amino acids. CDR1 is MDHEN, CDR2 SYDVKM, per germline. With 5 bases clipped from V and 3 bases from J, the junction kept 14 bases outside the gene matches. Here the CDR3 reads CASSPRRRGHLTDTQYF. CDR3 nucleotide sequence: TGTGCCAGCAGTCCCCGGAGAAGGGGGCATTTAACAGATACGCAGTATTTT.

The chain couples TRBV30 to TRBJ2-1, with D tentatively TRBD2 (6 bases). This CDR3 is built from 13 residues. V was pared by 4 bases and J by 10 bases, with 17 bases between. Germline V lookup: CDR1 GTSNPN, CDR2 SVGIG (reference sequence). CDR3 nucleotide sequence: TGTGCCTGGACGGGGACTCCCACTATCGAGCAGTTCTTC. Encoded protein: CAWTGTPTIEQFF. Supplemented by reference TRBV30 and TRBJ2-1, the full variable domain reads SQTIHQWPATLVQPVGSPLSLECTVEGTSNPNLYWYRQAAGRGLQLLFYSVGIGQISSEVPQNLSASRPQDRQFILSSKKLLLSDSGFYLCAWTGTPTIEQFFGPGTRLTVL.

V and J are TRBV27 and TRBJ2-1; the D gene is possibly TRBD2 (6 bases). The V gene lost 6 bases and the J gene lost 7 bases, with 16 bases spanning the gap. Germline CDR1 MNHEY, CDR2 SMNVEV (reference sequence). The CDR3 totals 14 residues. The CDR3 region has the DNA TGTGCCAGCAGCATCGTCTATGGGAGGAATGAGCAGTTCTTC. Amino acid sequence: CASSIVYGRNEQFF.

The rearrangement links TRBV15 to TRBJ2-7; 10 bases fit TRBD2. Trimming cost V 2 bases and J 1 base; bases outside gene matches: 2. Germline V CDR1 and CDR2: LNHNV, YYDKDF (reference sequence). This CDR3 spans 15 amino acids. This CDR3 is CATSRLLAGSYEQYF. DNA for the CDR3: TGTGCCACCAGCAGATTACTAGCGGGATCCTACGAGCAGTACTTC.

This chain links TRBV5-1 with TRBJ1-1; the match to TRBD1 covers 12 bases. The V gene's germline CDR1 is SGHRS and CDR2 YFSETQ. Unmatched junction bases numbered 4, after V lost 2 bases and J lost 5 bases. The CDR3 runs 15 residues. DNA for the CDR3: TGCGCCAGCAGCTTCCCGGGACAGGGGGCGACTGAAGCTTTCTTT. This gives the protein CASSFPGQGATEAFF.

CDR3 sequence reads: CAWSVGVDEQYF. In nucleotides, the CDR3 is TGTGCCTGGAGTGTCGGAGTCGACGAGCAGTACTTC. This chain connects TRBV30 to TRBJ2-7, with D uncertain. Deletions cut 0 bases from V and 5 bases from J, with 8 bases between. CDR1 and CDR2 from the germline V gene are GTSNPN and SVGIG (reference sequence). This CDR3 contains 12 residues.

This chain links TRBV15 with TRBJ2-3, with 10 bases lining up with TRBD1. With V trimmed by 5 bases and J by 6 bases, 11 bases remained unmatched. The CDR3 loop spans 16 amino acids. Germline CDR1 reads LNHNV; CDR2 reads YYDKDF (reference sequence). CDR3 sequence reads: CATSPGQGPQADTQYF. The CDR3 DNA follows: TGTGCCACCAGCCCGGGACAGGGGCCACAGGCGGATACGCAGTATTTT.

The chain has TRBV4-2 and TRBJ2-7; 11 bases agree with TRBD2. CDR1 LGHNA and CDR2 YNFKEQ come from the germline V gene. The CDR3 runs to 16 residues. The J segment lost 2 bases and the V segment lost 3 bases, leaving 6 bases of the junction unmatched. DNA of the CDR3: TGTGCCAGCAGCCACCTCGTAGCGGGAGGGCCCTACGAGCAGTACTTC. Translated: CASSHLVAGGPYEQYF.

A single count supports this clone. The V call is TRBV4-1, the J call TRBJ2-7, with D maybe TRBD1 (7 bases). The ends were cut back, 5 bases at V and 3 bases at J, with 14 bases in the middle. CDR3 length equals 14 residues. Germline-derived CDR1 and CDR2 are MGHRA and YSYEKL. The CDR3 sequence: CASSFGQDYYEQYF. In DNA, the CDR3 is TGCGCCAGCAGCTTCGGACAGGACTACTACGAGCAGTACTTC.

The chain carries TRBV7-2 and TRBJ2-1, with no clear D. This CDR3 region has 16 residues. Trimming removed 1 base from V and 8 bases from J, with 18 bases in between. CDR1 and CDR2 from the germline V gene are SGHTA and FQGNSA. CDR3 coding DNA: TGTGCCAGCAGCTTAGGAGGCTTGGGCCGGTGGGATGAGCAGTTCTTC. As protein: CASSLGGLGRWDEQFF. Using reference TRBV7-2 and TRBJ2-1 for the parts outside the CDR3, the full variable domain is GAGVSQSPSNKVTEKGKDVELRCDPISGHTALYWYRQSLGQGLEFLIYFQGNSAPDKSGLPSDRFSAERTGGSVSTLTIQRTQQEDSAVYLCASSLGGLGRWDEQFFGPGTRLTVL.

The chain links TRBV10-3 to TRBJ2-1, with D perhaps matching TRBD1 or TRBD2 (5 bases each). From germline, CDR1 is ENHRY and CDR2 SYGVKD. Trimming took 4 bases from V and 2 from J, leaving 9 bases between them. The CDR3 runs 14 residues. The CDR3 DNA is TGTGCCATCAGTGCTGGGACGCCCTACAATGAGCAGTTCTTC. Protein: CAISAGTPYNEQFF.

The V call is TRBV5-1, the J call TRBJ2-3, with TRBD1 identical over 10 bases. The trim removed 1 base at V and 2 bases at J, leaving 7 bases unmatched. The CDR3 runs to 17 residues. Germline V gives CDR1 SGHRS, CDR2 YFSETQ. The CDR3 DNA follows: TGCGCCAGCAGCTTGTTTCGGGACAGGGGTATCACAGATACGCAGTATTTT. The encoded protein is CASSLFRDRGITDTQYF. Variable domain in full (rest from reference TRBV5-1 and TRBJ2-3): KAGVTQTPRYLIKTRGQQVTLSCSPISGHRSVSWYQQTPGQGLQFLFEYFSETQRNKGNFPGRFSGRQFSNSRSEMNVSTLELGDSALYLCASSLFRDRGITDTQYFGPGTRLTVL.

V usage is TRBV27 and J usage is TRBJ2-7; D is ambiguous. The CDR3 spans 14 residues. From germline, CDR1 is MNHEY and CDR2 SMNVEV (reference sequence). The ends were cut back, 3 bases at V and 2 bases at J, with 11 bases in the middle. The CDR3 loop reads CASSFQGRTYEQYF. CDR3 in DNA: TGTGCCAGCAGTTTCCAAGGTAGGACCTACGAGCAGTACTTC.

This chain links TRBV10-2 with TRBJ2-5; TRBD2 agrees at 7 bases. Germline CDR1 is WSHSY and CDR2 is SAAADI. The J segment lost 1 base and the V segment lost 7 bases, leaving 3 bases of the junction unmatched. The CDR3 runs 13 residues. The CDR3 nucleotides are TGCGCCAGCAAGAGCGGGACCCAAGAGACCCAGTACTTC. Its translation is CASKSGTQETQYF.

This chain joins TRBV5-1 and TRBJ2-1; 10 bases align to TRBD2. Per the germline V gene, CDR1 is SGHRS and CDR2 is YFSETQ. This CDR3 contains 16 residues. Losses at the gene ends were 2 bases for V and 5 bases for J; bases not matched to a gene: 7. The CDR3 DNA is TGCGCCAGCAGCTTTGGGGGTCTAGCGGGAGACAATGAGCAGTTCTTC. Residues: CASSFGGLAGDNEQFF.

The chain links TRBV25-1 to TRBJ2-5, with D possibly being TRBD2 (7 bases). Per germline, CDR1 MGHDK and CDR2 SYGVNS. The CDR3 extends over 14 amino acids. Trimming shortened V by 5 bases and J by 1 base, and 11 bases separated the two germline ends. CDR3 sequence reads: CASSHGGPQETQYF. The CDR3 DNA reads TGTGCCAGCAGTCACGGGGGGCCCCAAGAGACCCAGTACTTC.

This chain uses TRBV18 with TRBJ1-1; perhaps TRBD1 as D (5 bases). Germline-derived CDR1 and CDR2 are KGHSH and LQKENI. V dropped 5 bases and J dropped 8 bases, with 15 bases sitting between them. This CDR3 has 13 residues. CDR3 protein: CASSVPPGTEAFF. The DNA for the CDR3 is TGTGCCAGCTCAGTTCCCCCAGGGACCGAAGCTTTCTTT.

In the case of this clone: Additional DNA sequences in this sample encode the identical CDR3. This chain links TRBV18 with TRBJ1-5; tentatively, D is TRBD1 (6 bases). CDR1 is KGHSH, CDR2 LQKENI, per germline. The CDR3 totals 13 residues. V was clipped by 6 bases and J by 4 bases, with 10 bases between them. The CDR3 reads CASSPTGNQPQHF. In DNA, the CDR3 is TGTGCCAGCTCCCCTACAGGGAATCAGCCCCAGCATTTT.

A single count supports this clone. J is TRBJ2-7 and V is TRBV28; 14 bases match TRBD2. Germline loops: CDR1 MDHEN, CDR2 SYDVKM. Losses at the gene ends were 2 bases for V and 4 bases for J; bases not matched to a gene: 10. This CDR3 spans 18 amino acids. In nucleotides, the CDR3 is TGTGCCAGCAGTTTACCCGGACTAGCGGGAGGCCCAGCTTACGAGCAGTACTTC. Its protein is CASSLPGLAGGPAYEQYF.